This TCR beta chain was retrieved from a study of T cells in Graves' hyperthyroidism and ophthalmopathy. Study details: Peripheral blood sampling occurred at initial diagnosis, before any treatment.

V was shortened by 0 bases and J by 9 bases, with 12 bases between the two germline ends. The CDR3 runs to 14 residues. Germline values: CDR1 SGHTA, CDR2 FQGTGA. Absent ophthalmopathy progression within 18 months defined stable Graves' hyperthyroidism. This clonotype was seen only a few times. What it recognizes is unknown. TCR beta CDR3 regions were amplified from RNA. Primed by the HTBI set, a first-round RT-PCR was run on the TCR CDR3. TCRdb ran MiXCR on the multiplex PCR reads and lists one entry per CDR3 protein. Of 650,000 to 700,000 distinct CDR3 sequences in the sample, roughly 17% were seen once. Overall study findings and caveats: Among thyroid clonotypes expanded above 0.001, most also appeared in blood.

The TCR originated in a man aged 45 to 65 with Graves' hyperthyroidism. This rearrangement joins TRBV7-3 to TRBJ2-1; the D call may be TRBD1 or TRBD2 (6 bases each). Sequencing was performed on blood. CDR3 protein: CASSLTAEGGEQFF. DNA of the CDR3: TGTGCCAGCAGCTTAACAGCGGAGGGGGGTGAGCAGTTCTTC.